This T cell receptor (beta chain) was sequenced during a study of T cell repertoires in cytomegalovirus infection (dated by TCRdb to between 2018 and 2021). Background on the whole study: Donor HLA type was relevant to the analysis, because carriage of CMV infection together with the matching HLA type was indicated by public TCR beta signatures. On the study overall, not on this receptor specifically: The ex vivo response was dominated by HLA-C-restricted CMV-specific TCR beta clonotypes, which also provided the single most frequent clonotype in two of eight donors. In both this cohort and an independent cohort of over 350 donors, the cumulative frequency of public TCR beta family members distinguished carriers of CMV infection plus the relevant HLA type.

Ten or more counts support this clonotype. It lacks a known antigen. One base away there is no much larger clone; base qualities are not given. Trimming at the junction amounts to 5 bases on V and 6 bases on J, and the germline ends lie 23 bases apart. CDR1 and CDR2 are read off the germline V gene (reference sequence) as SEHNR and FQNEAQ. The CDR3, cysteine through phenylalanine, is 16 amino acids long. The DNA shown is the 48-base CDR3, in frame from base 1. TCRdb shows the sequencer as Illumina HiSeq 1500. TCRdb ran its own pipeline on the public reads, namely fastp trimming at Q25 and MiXCR clone calling, and kept in-frame beta chains. Each CDR3 protein appears once, grouped with its most common genes and DNA. The sample table lists approximately 550,000 distinct CDR3 sequences, 16% of them with a count of one. Approximately 24% of the sample goes to the ten largest clones.

The sequenced sample consisted of CD8+ T cells from PBMCs. The origin of this receptor is a human donor in good health (CMV status not recorded). Some clones in this sample may be carry-over from other donors' samples. The chain was built from TRBV7-9 and TRBJ2-7, with no D gene named confidently. The CDR3 sequence is CASSQGVGQVLGEQYF. The DNA sequence reads TGTGCCAGCAGCCAAGGAGTTGGTCAGGTTCTCGGCGAGCAGTACTTC. The CDR3 plus the reference TRBV7-9 and TRBJ2-7 genes for the other parts give the full variable domain: DTGVSQNPRHKITKRGQNVTFRCDPISEHNRLYWYRQTLGQGPEFLTYFQNEAQLEKSRLLSDRFSAERPKGSFSTLEIQRTEQGDSAMYLCASSQGVGQVLGEQYFGPGTRLTVT.